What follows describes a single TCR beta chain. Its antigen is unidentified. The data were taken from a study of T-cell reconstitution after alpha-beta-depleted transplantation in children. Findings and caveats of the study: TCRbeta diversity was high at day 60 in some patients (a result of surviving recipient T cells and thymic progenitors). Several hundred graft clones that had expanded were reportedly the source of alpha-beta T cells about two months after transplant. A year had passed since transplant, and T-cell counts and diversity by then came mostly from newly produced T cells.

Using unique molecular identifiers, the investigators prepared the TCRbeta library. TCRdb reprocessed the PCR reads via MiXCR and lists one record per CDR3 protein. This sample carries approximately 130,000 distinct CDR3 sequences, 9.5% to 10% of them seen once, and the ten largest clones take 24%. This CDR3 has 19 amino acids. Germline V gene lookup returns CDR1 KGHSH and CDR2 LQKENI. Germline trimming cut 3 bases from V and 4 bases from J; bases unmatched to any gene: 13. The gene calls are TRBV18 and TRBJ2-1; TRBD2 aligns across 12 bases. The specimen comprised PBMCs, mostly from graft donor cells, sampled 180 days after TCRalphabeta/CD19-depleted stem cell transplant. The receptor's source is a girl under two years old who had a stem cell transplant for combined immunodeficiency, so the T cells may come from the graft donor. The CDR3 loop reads CASSPLAGGPSTSYNEQFF. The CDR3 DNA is TGTGCCAGCTCACCGCTAGCGGGAGGGCCCTCGACATCGTACAATGAGCAGTTCTTC.